The rows below give T cell receptor beta chains drawn from one sample of a study of OX40 agonist ivuxolimab in advanced cancers. The protocol was immunoSEQ multiplex PCR, while the TCRdb copy is restricted to in-frame clones and leaves out a portion. The table shows 12,000 or so clones, with 70% to 90% occurring only once. The specimen was CD4+ or CD8+ T cells sorted from blood, collected in a trial of the OX40 agonist ivuxolimab. Receptor source: an adult with an advanced solid tumor such as melanoma, head and neck, liver or kidney cancer. Each CDR3 is given with its conserved first and last residue. Each record gives: D gene, clone size, J gene, V gene, CDR3 protein, CDR3 DNA. D genes are given only for firm matches. Clone size appears in some rows only: once, few, many, or a class for an expanded clone.

d_call: NA
clone_size: NA
j_call: TRBJ2-7
v_call: TRBV27
cdr3_aa: CASSLGKHYEQYF
cdr3_nt: TGTGCCAGCAGTTTAGGGAAACACTACGAGCAGTACTTC

d_call: TRBD1
clone_size: few
j_call: TRBJ2-7
v_call: TRBV5-1
cdr3_aa: CASSTGTGFGEQYF
cdr3_nt: TGCGCCAGCAGCACAGGGACAGGGTTTGGGGAGCAGTACTTC

d_call: NA
clone_size: few
j_call: TRBJ2-7
v_call: TRBV11-2
cdr3_aa: CASSFTYEQYF
cdr3_nt: TGTGCCAGCAGCTTTACCTACGAGCAGTACTTC

d_call: NA
clone_size: NA
j_call: TRBJ2-2
v_call: TRBV30
cdr3_aa: CAGGLVAGELFF
cdr3_nt: TGTGCCGGGGGGCTCGTTGCCGGGGAGCTGTTTTTT

d_call: NA
clone_size: NA
j_call: TRBJ2-7
v_call: TRBV5-1
cdr3_aa: CASSFGRYEQYF
cdr3_nt: TGTGCCAGCAGCTTTGGCCGCTACGAGCAGTACTTC

d_call: NA
clone_size: NA
j_call: TRBJ2-2
v_call: TRBV7-7
cdr3_aa: CASGTLNTGELFF
cdr3_nt: TGTGCCAGCGGGACCCTAAACACCGGGGAGCTGTTTTTT

d_call: TRBD2
clone_size: NA
j_call: TRBJ2-7
v_call: TRBV7-6
cdr3_aa: CASSLFGGDEQYF
cdr3_nt: TGTGCCAGCAGCCTATTTGGGGGGGACGAGCAGTACTTC

d_call: TRBD1
clone_size: NA
j_call: TRBJ1-2
v_call: TRBV2
cdr3_aa: CASRGGGDYGYTF
cdr3_nt: TGTGCCAGCAGGGGAGGGGGCGACTATGGCTACACCTTC

d_call: NA
clone_size: once
j_call: TRBJ1-1
v_call: TRBV9
cdr3_aa: CASSAQGNTEAFF
cdr3_nt: TGTGCCAGCAGCGCTCAAGGGAACACTGAAGCTTTCTTT

d_call: NA
clone_size: NA
j_call: TRBJ2-1
v_call: TRBV5-1
cdr3_aa: CASSLDAGYNEQFF
cdr3_nt: TGCGCCAGCAGCTTGGATGCAGGCTACAATGAGCAGTTCTTC

d_call: TRBD1
clone_size: NA
j_call: TRBJ2-7
v_call: TRBV6-6
cdr3_aa: CASSYGGQGYEQYF
cdr3_nt: TGTGCCAGCAGTTACGGGGGACAGGGTTACGAGCAGTACTTC

d_call: NA
clone_size: NA
j_call: TRBJ2-2
v_call: TRBV4-3
cdr3_aa: CASSQEGFSGELFF
cdr3_nt: TGCGCCAGCAGCCAAGAGGGCTTCTCCGGGGAGCTGTTTTTT

d_call: NA
clone_size: few
j_call: TRBJ2-1
v_call: TRBV19
cdr3_aa: CANHYNEQFF
cdr3_nt: TGTGCCAACCACTACAATGAGCAGTTCTTC

d_call: NA
clone_size: NA
j_call: TRBJ2-7
v_call: TRBV7-2
cdr3_aa: CASSLAGGPYEQYF
cdr3_nt: TGTGCCAGCAGCTTAGCGGGGGGGCCGTACGAGCAGTACTTC

d_call: TRBD2
clone_size: NA
j_call: TRBJ2-3
v_call: TRBV4-3
cdr3_aa: CASSQGGSGSDTQYF
cdr3_nt: TGCGCCAGCAGCCAAGGTGGTAGCGGGAGCGATACGCAGTATTTT

d_call: TRBD1
clone_size: NA
j_call: TRBJ1-5
v_call: TRBV19
cdr3_aa: CASSTDRGGNQPQHF
cdr3_nt: TGTGCCAGTAGTACGGACAGGGGCGGCAATCAGCCCCAGCATTTT

d_call: NA
clone_size: NA
j_call: TRBJ2-7
v_call: TRBV4-3
cdr3_aa: CASSQVGGEQYF
cdr3_nt: TGCGCCAGCAGCCAAGTGGGGGGCGAGCAGTACTTC

d_call: NA
clone_size: NA
j_call: TRBJ2-7
v_call: TRBV7-8
cdr3_aa: CASSYAPGINYEQYF
cdr3_nt: TGTGCCAGCAGCTATGCCCCGGGGATCAACTACGAGCAGTACTTC

d_call: NA
clone_size: NA
j_call: TRBJ2-3
v_call: TRBV6-6
cdr3_aa: CASSQTTDTQYF
cdr3_nt: TGTGCCAGCAGCCAGACTACAGATACGCAGTATTTT

d_call: TRBD1
clone_size: NA
j_call: TRBJ1-3
v_call: TRBV4-2
cdr3_aa: CASSQDRQGGMGRNTIYF
cdr3_nt: TGTGCCAGCAGCCAAGATCGACAGGGAGGCATGGGACGAAACACCATATATTTT

d_call: TRBD1
clone_size: NA
j_call: TRBJ2-7
v_call: TRBV5-1
cdr3_aa: CASSWTGENEQYF
cdr3_nt: TGCGCCAGCAGCTGGACAGGGGAGAACGAGCAGTACTTC

d_call: NA
clone_size: NA
j_call: TRBJ1-1
v_call: TRBV7-3
cdr3_aa: CASSSWTASNTEAFF
cdr3_nt: TGTGCCAGCAGCTCTTGGACAGCCTCGAACACTGAAGCTTTCTTT

d_call: TRBD2
clone_size: NA
j_call: TRBJ2-7
v_call: TRBV5-1
cdr3_aa: CASSLAGTSEYEQYF
cdr3_nt: TGCGCCAGCAGCTTGGCAGGGACTAGCGAGTACGAGCAGTACTTC

d_call: TRBD2
clone_size: NA
j_call: TRBJ2-7
v_call: TRBV10-2
cdr3_aa: CASSSPGGGDEQYF
cdr3_nt: TGCGCCAGCAGCTCCCCGGGGGGGGGCGACGAGCAGTACTTC

d_call: NA
clone_size: NA
j_call: TRBJ2-2
v_call: TRBV9
cdr3_aa: CASSVPGTSNTGELFF
cdr3_nt: TGTGCCAGCAGCGTCCCCGGGACATCAAACACCGGGGAGCTGTTTTTT

d_call: TRBD2
clone_size: once
j_call: TRBJ2-3
v_call: TRBV9
cdr3_aa: CASSVYPFAGGSTDTQYF
cdr3_nt: TGTGCCAGCAGCGTATACCCCTTTGCGGGAGGGAGCACAGATACGCAGTATTTT

d_call: TRBD1
clone_size: NA
j_call: TRBJ2-3
v_call: TRBV19
cdr3_aa: CASSTTGGRNPLYTQYF
cdr3_nt: TGTGCCAGTAGTACTACAGGGGGCAGGAACCCTCTATATACGCAGTATTTT

d_call: TRBD1
clone_size: NA
j_call: TRBJ2-7
v_call: TRBV4-1
cdr3_aa: CASSHTGEWDEQYF
cdr3_nt: TGCGCCAGCAGCCATACAGGGGAGTGGGACGAGCAGTACTTC

d_call: NA
clone_size: once
j_call: TRBJ2-2
v_call: TRBV7-9
cdr3_aa: CASSSQGNTGELFF
cdr3_nt: TGTGCCAGCAGCTCGCAGGGGAACACCGGGGAGCTGTTTTTT

d_call: TRBD2
clone_size: NA
j_call: TRBJ2-7
v_call: TRBV7-9
cdr3_aa: CASSFLAGHFYEQYF
cdr3_nt: TGTGCCAGCAGCTTTCTAGCGGGCCACTTCTACGAGCAGTACTTC

d_call: TRBD2
clone_size: NA
j_call: TRBJ2-3
v_call: TRBV28
cdr3_aa: CASSLPGGGPDTQYF
cdr3_nt: TGTGCCAGCAGTTTACCGGGAGGTGGTCCAGATACGCAGTATTTT

d_call: NA
clone_size: NA
j_call: TRBJ1-4
v_call: TRBV9
cdr3_aa: CASSVYSETEKLFF
cdr3_nt: TGTGCCAGCAGCGTATATTCGGAAACGGAAAAACTGTTTTTT

d_call: TRBD2
clone_size: NA
j_call: TRBJ2-1
v_call: TRBV7-3
cdr3_aa: CASSAGLAGEGNEQFF
cdr3_nt: TGTGCCAGCAGCGCGGGACTAGCGGGGGAGGGCAATGAGCAGTTCTTC

d_call: TRBD1
clone_size: NA
j_call: TRBJ2-7
v_call: TRBV4-3
cdr3_aa: CASSQGDRGFYEQYF
cdr3_nt: TGCGCCAGCAGCCAAGGGGACAGGGGATTCTACGAGCAGTACTTC

d_call: NA
clone_size: NA
j_call: TRBJ2-3
v_call: TRBV28
cdr3_aa: CASSDQLDWTQYF
cdr3_nt: TGTGCCAGCAGTGACCAACTAGATTGGACGCAGTATTTT

d_call: TRBD1
clone_size: NA
j_call: TRBJ2-7
v_call: TRBV5-5
cdr3_aa: CASSLAYGQGAEQYF
cdr3_nt: TGTGCCAGCAGCTTGGCCTACGGACAGGGGGCCGAGCAGTACTTC

d_call: NA
clone_size: NA
j_call: TRBJ1-1
v_call: TRBV7-9
cdr3_aa: CASSARGFYTEAFF
cdr3_nt: TGTGCCAGCAGCGCTAGGGGCTTTTACACTGAAGCTTTCTTT

d_call: NA
clone_size: NA
j_call: TRBJ1-1
v_call: TRBV5-4
cdr3_aa: CASSLVGDTEAFF
cdr3_nt: TGTGCCAGCAGCTTGGTAGGGGACACTGAAGCTTTCTTT

d_call: TRBD1
clone_size: once
j_call: TRBJ1-1
v_call: TRBV28
cdr3_aa: CASSLETGGNTEAFF
cdr3_nt: TGTGCCAGCAGTCTCGAGACAGGGGGGAACACTGAAGCTTTCTTT

d_call: TRBD1
clone_size: NA
j_call: TRBJ2-7
v_call: TRBV7-6
cdr3_aa: CASSTDRDRGHYEQYF
cdr3_nt: TGTGCCAGCAGCACCGACCGGGACAGGGGGCATTACGAGCAGTACTTC